This T cell receptor beta chain originates from a study of blood T cells in healthy people across ages. Looked up from germline, CDR1 is SGHNT and CDR2 is YYREEE (reference sequence). This CDR3 is built from 17 residues. The V and J ends lost 4 bases and 0 bases, in that order; junction bases with no gene match: 10. PCR was performed a second time for roughly 7 to 11 cycles using a sample-barcoded 5' primer and a J-beta primer mix. TCRdb re-called the 5' RACE reads through MiXCR, storing one row per CDR3 protein. The data hold around 780,000 distinct CDR3 sequences, with roughly three fifths observed a single time.

The sample taken for sequencing was blood. The J gene is TRBJ2-1, the V gene TRBV5-4, with 7 bases aligning to TRBD1. This sequence was found in a man aged 35 to 55 in good health. This chain's CDR3 is CASSPGTALSSYNEQFF. The CDR3 region has the DNA TGTGCCAGCAGCCCTGGGACAGCACTTAGCTCCTACAATGAGCAGTTCTTC. The whole variable domain, remainder taken from reference TRBV5-4 and TRBJ2-1, is ETGVTQSPTHLIKTRGQQVTLRCSSQSGHNTVSWYQQALGQGPQFIFQYYREEENGRGNFPPRFSGLQFPNYSSELNVNALELDDSALYLCASSPGTALSSYNEQFFGPGTRLTVL.